This T cell receptor (beta chain) originates from a study of T-cell memory formation after mild COVID-19. On the study more broadly: Largely donor-specific sequence clusters came from two donors.

As concerns this clonotype: The target antigen is unknown.

The study's findings and limits: Second-wave clones that peaked on day 37 lacked confirmed SARS-CoV-2 specificity. Clones that shrank (day 15 to 85) were balanced CD4/CD8, whereas later expanders leaned CD4+.

TCRdb itself ran the 5' RACE reads through MiXCR, one entry per CDR3 protein. The sample consists of hundreds of thousands of distinct CDR3 sequences, more than 15% of them appearing once. This CDR3 spans 13 amino acids. The ends were cut back, 6 bases at V and 2 bases at J, with 14 bases in the middle. Germline CDR1 DFQATT, CDR2 SNEGSKA (reference sequence). The sequenced sample was PBMCs or a T cell subset sorted from them (not recorded which). The chain couples TRBV20-1 to TRBJ2-7; D may match TRBD1 or TRBD2 (5 bases each). The receptor was isolated from a man younger than 35 who had mild COVID-19 (a few samples of this study predate the infection). Cell type and time point are not known. This CDR3 reads CSATGPPTYEQYF. The CDR3 bases are TGCAGTGCCACGGGACCGCCGACCTACGAGCAGTACTTC.